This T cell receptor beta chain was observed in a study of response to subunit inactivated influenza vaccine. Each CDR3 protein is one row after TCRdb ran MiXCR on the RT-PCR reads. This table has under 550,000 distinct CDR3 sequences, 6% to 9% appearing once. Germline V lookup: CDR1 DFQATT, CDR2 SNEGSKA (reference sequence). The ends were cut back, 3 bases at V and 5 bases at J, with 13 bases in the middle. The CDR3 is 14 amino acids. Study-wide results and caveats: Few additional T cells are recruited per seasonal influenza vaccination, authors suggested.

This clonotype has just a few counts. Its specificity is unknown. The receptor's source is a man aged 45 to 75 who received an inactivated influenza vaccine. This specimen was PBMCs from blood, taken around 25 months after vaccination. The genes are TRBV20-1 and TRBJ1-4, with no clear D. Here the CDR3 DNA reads TGCAGTGCTAGGGAGTCCAGCCGGAATGAAAAACTGTTTTTT. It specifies CSARESSRNEKLFF.